This is a list of T cell receptor beta chains from one sample in a study of graft-versus-host responses after intestinal transplantation. Produced via immunoSEQ multiplex PCR; TCRdb's table is partial and in-frame only. The profile shows about 93,000 clones, just under 95% of them singletons. Their recognized antigens are unknown. Sequences were derived from unstimulated CD8+ T cells sorted from spleen or lymph node cells, sampled before intestinal transplant. The receptors here all came from a human donor who received an intestinal transplant. CDR3s include the opening cysteine and the closing phenylalanine or tryptophan. The D gene is left open where the match is weak. Not all rows give a size; the values are once, few, many and, for expanded clones, a class.

CDR3 protein: CASSLARGYEQYF
CDR3 DNA: TGCGCCAGCAGCTTGGCTCGCGGTTACGAGCAGTACTTC
clone size: .
D gene: .
V gene: TRBV5-1
J gene: TRBJ2-7

CDR3 protein: CASRVSRLDEQYF
CDR3 DNA: TGTGCCAGCAGGGTCTCTCGACTCGACGAGCAGTACTTC
clone size: .
D gene: .
V gene: TRBV6-5
J gene: TRBJ2-7

CDR3 protein: CAWRWGDSGGSPLHF
CDR3 DNA: TGTGCCTGGAGGTGGGGGGACTCGGGCGGTTCACCCCTCCACTTT
clone size: .
D gene: .
V gene: TRBV30
J gene: TRBJ1-6

CDR3 protein: CASSSGTGWRETQYF
CDR3 DNA: TGTGCCAGCAGTTCCGGGACAGGGTGGAGGGAGACCCAGTACTTC
clone size: once
D gene: TRBD1
V gene: TRBV27
J gene: TRBJ2-5

CDR3 protein: CASSLYPYSFRNHDTQYF
CDR3 DNA: TGCGCCAGCAGCTTGTATCCATATAGCTTTCGTAACCACGATACGCAGTATTTT
clone size: .
D gene: .
V gene: TRBV5-1
J gene: TRBJ2-3

CDR3 protein: CASSQSIAGVSYEQYF
CDR3 DNA: TGCGCCAGCAGCCAATCAATAGCGGGAGTCTCCTACGAGCAGTACTTC
clone size: once
D gene: TRBD2
V gene: TRBV4-1
J gene: TRBJ2-7

CDR3 protein: CATFPSTTGPYGYTF
CDR3 DNA: TGTGCCACCTTCCCAAGTACCACAGGGCCCTATGGCTACACCTTC
clone size: .
D gene: .
V gene: TRBV6-5
J gene: TRBJ1-2

CDR3 protein: CASSIPGVYEKLFF
CDR3 DNA: TGTGCCAGTAGTATACCAGGGGTCTACGAAAAACTGTTTTTT
clone size: .
D gene: .
V gene: TRBV19
J gene: TRBJ1-4

CDR3 protein: CASSLTSGGTTYNEQFF
CDR3 DNA: TGTGCCAGCAGCTTGACTAGCGGGGGTACCACCTACAATGAGCAGTTCTTC
clone size: .
D gene: TRBD2
V gene: TRBV5-6
J gene: TRBJ2-1

CDR3 protein: CASSLELVEAPVPYNEQFF
CDR3 DNA: TGCGCCAGCAGCTTGGAACTTGTCGAGGCCCCGGTTCCCTACAATGAGCAGTTCTTC
clone size: .
D gene: .
V gene: TRBV5-1
J gene: TRBJ2-1

CDR3 protein: CASSPRQGNSPLHF
CDR3 DNA: TGTGCCAGCAGCCCCCGACAGGGCAATTCACCCCTCCACTTT
clone size: .
D gene: TRBD1
V gene: TRBV28
J gene: TRBJ1-6

CDR3 protein: CASSSLHVGGAAYNEQFF
CDR3 DNA: TGTGCCAGCAGCTCCCTCCACGTCGGGGGGGCCGCCTACAATGAGCAGTTCTTC
clone size: .
D gene: TRBD2
V gene: TRBV11-2
J gene: TRBJ2-1

CDR3 protein: CASSKIGTFDGYTF
CDR3 DNA: TGTGCCAGCAGTAAGATCGGGACATTTGATGGCTACACCTTC
clone size: .
D gene: .
V gene: TRBV27
J gene: TRBJ1-2

CDR3 protein: CASSMPGLTYEQYF
CDR3 DNA: TGTGCCAGCTCAATGCCGGGATTAACCTACGAGCAGTACTTC
clone size: .
D gene: .
V gene: TRBV7-8
J gene: TRBJ2-7

CDR3 protein: CASSQGLAGESYNEQFF
CDR3 DNA: TGTGCCAGCAGCCAGGGACTAGCGGGAGAGTCCTACAATGAGCAGTTCTTC
clone size: .
D gene: TRBD2
V gene: TRBV5-6
J gene: TRBJ2-1

CDR3 protein: CASSLVGNSPLHF
CDR3 DNA: TGTGCCAGCAGCTTGGTTGGCAATTCACCCCTCCACTTT
clone size: once
D gene: .
V gene: TRBV5-6
J gene: TRBJ1-6

CDR3 protein: CASTAGAEQYF
CDR3 DNA: TGTGCCAGCACTGCGGGGGCCGAGCAGTACTTC
clone size: .
D gene: .
V gene: TRBV28
J gene: TRBJ2-7

CDR3 protein: CASSQGSGRQETQYF
CDR3 DNA: TGCGCCAGCAGCCAAGGAAGCGGGAGACAAGAGACCCAGTACTTC
clone size: .
D gene: TRBD2
V gene: TRBV4-3
J gene: TRBJ2-5

CDR3 protein: CASSLASGNEQFF
CDR3 DNA: TGCGCCAGCAGCTTGGCCTCAGGGAATGAGCAGTTCTTC
clone size: once
D gene: .
V gene: TRBV5-1
J gene: TRBJ2-1

CDR3 protein: CASAGNTEAFF
CDR3 DNA: TGCGCCAGCGCGGGCAACACTGAAGCTTTCTTT
clone size: .
D gene: .
V gene: TRBV5-1
J gene: TRBJ1-1

CDR3 protein: CASSPGPGLVTSGELFF
CDR3 DNA: TGTGCCAGCAGCCCCGGACCGGGACTAGTAACGTCCGGGGAGCTGTTTTTT
clone size: few
D gene: TRBD2
V gene: TRBV7-9
J gene: TRBJ2-2

CDR3 protein: CSVEENGEKLFF
CDR3 DNA: TGCAGCGTTGAGGAGAATGGTGAAAAACTGTTTTTT
clone size: .
D gene: .
V gene: TRBV29-1
J gene: TRBJ1-4